Detailed here is one TCR beta chain. Its matching antigen is unknown. This sample is part of a study of human versus mouse CDR3 diversity and MHC coevolution. As for the study in general: Reported immunoSEQ sensitivity was one in 200,000 T cells, with reduced amplification bias. The study, taken as a whole, reports: iCHAO1 estimated the human TCR beta repertoire at roughly 1.5 million clonotypes. On average, humans showed more CDR3 deletions and insertions than mice.

The CDR3 runs 12 residues. Trimming cost V 5 bases and J 1 base, with 4 bases left between them. CDR1 is LNHDA, CDR2 SQIVND, per germline (reference sequence). Naive CD4 T cells were sorted as CD45RO-negative, CD62L-positive. Generated by immunoSEQ multiplex PCR, the TCRdb table keeps only in-frame clones and is missing some. The sample carries about 83,000 clones, around 92% recorded once. This sequence joins TRBV19 and TRBJ2-3; no reliable D call. The sequence came from a person between 25 and 75 years old in good health. Sequenced sample: naive CD4+ T cells from blood. Subset indicated: CD45RO-negative CD62L-positive naive CD4 T cells. CDR3 amino acids: CASSFGTDTQYF. The CDR3 nucleotides read TGTGCCAGTAGTTTCGGCACAGATACGCAGTATTTT.